This T cell receptor beta chain is from a study of blood T cells in healthy people across ages. The study, taken as a whole, reports: Both naive CD4+ cell counts and diversity were greater in long-lived donors than in aged donors. In older individuals, TCR beta diversity per million T cells was lower, falling roughly linearly with age.

On this clonotype itself: The antigen is not known.

Per sample, a minimum of 7 million PBMCs were isolated. Per sample, at least 6 micrograms of total RNA were extracted. A second PCR, run for roughly 7 to 11 cycles, used a sample-barcoded 5' primer plus a J-beta primer mix. In TCRdb, the 5' RACE reads were re-called with MiXCR into one record per CDR3 protein. The sample carries 730,000 or so distinct CDR3 sequences, roughly 41% recorded once. The sequence came from a woman aged 55-70 years in good health. Input material: blood.

DNA for the CDR3: TGTGCCAGCAGCTTGGCCGGCAGGGGGGATGAAAAACTGTTTTTT. Encoded protein: CASSLAGRGDEKLFF. The chain carries TRBV5-4 and TRBJ1-4; the match to TRBD1 covers 7 bases. The CDR3 runs to 15 residues. V was clipped by 0 bases and J by 6 bases; unmatched bases: 5. The germline CDR1 and CDR2 sequences are SGHNT and YYREEE (reference sequence).